These 31 T cell receptor beta chains share one sample of origin, sequenced in a study of T cell responses to AZD1222 COVID-19 vaccine. Assay: immunoSEQ multiplex PCR; the TCRdb copy retains only in-frame clones and omits some. Of approximately 150,000 clones in the sample, approximately 90% were seen once. Sequenced here: peripheral blood, sampled on day 0 of AZD1222 vaccination. The receptor source for this set is an adult in good health.

The chain combines TRBV2 with TRBJ2-5; 15 bases match TRBD2. The CDR3 is made up of 18 amino acids. CDR1 and CDR2 from the germline V gene are SNHLY and FYNNEI. V dropped 3 bases and J dropped 4; count of bases not matched to a gene: 9. As DNA, the CDR3 is TGTGCCAGCAGTGATGTAGGACTAGCGGGAGGGATCGGAGAGACCCAGTACTTC. It encodes CASSDVGLAGGIGETQYF. The whole variable domain, filled in from reference TRBV2 and TRBJ2-5, reads EPEVTQTPSHQVTQMGQEVILRCVPISNHLYFYWYRQILGQKVEFLVSFYNNEISEKSEIFDDQFSVERPDGSNFTLKIRSTKLEDSAMYFCASSDVGLAGGIGETQYFGPGTRLLVL.

The gene calls are TRBV19 and TRBJ1-6; D possibly corresponds to TRBD1 (5 bases). CDR3 length: 16 amino acids. The V gene's germline CDR1 is LNHDA and CDR2 SQIVND (reference sequence). Trimming stripped 3 bases from V and 9 bases from J, with 18 bases between. This chain's CDR3 is CASSMIGGFSASPLHF. DNA of the CDR3: TGTGCCAGTAGTATGATTGGGGGTTTCTCGGCTTCACCCCTCCACTTT.

This clone appeared a few times. The chain carries TRBV30 and TRBJ1-5; TRBD1 matches at 7 bases. Germline CDR1 GTSNPN, CDR2 SVGIG (reference sequence). This CDR3 is 15 amino acids long. Trimming at V came to 0 bases and at J to 4 bases, leaving 6 bases not matched to a gene. The CDR3 nucleotides are TGTGCCTGGAGTGTACGGACAGGACCTAATCAGCCCCAGCATTTT. The encoded protein is CAWSVRTGPNQPQHF.

This clone showed up just once. The gene calls are TRBV3-1 (or the pseudogene TRBV3-2) and TRBJ2-7; D is ambiguous. CDR1 and CDR2 from the germline V gene are LGHDT and YNNKEL (reference sequence). The CDR3 has 13 residues. Trimming removed 1 base from V and 2 bases from J, with 6 bases in between. In DNA form, the CDR3 reads TGTGCCAGCAGCCAAGGACATGCCTACGAGCAGTACTTC. Residues: CASSQGHAYEQYF.

CDR3 nucleotides: TGTGCCAGCAGCCTAGGGACAGGGCGCTATGGCTACACCTTC. Its protein product is CASSLGTGRYGYTF. The genes are TRBV7-2 and TRBJ1-2; 9 bases agree with TRBD1. This CDR3 has 14 residues. With V trimmed by 5 bases and J by 4 bases, 5 bases remained unmatched. Germline V gene data show CDR1 as SGHTA and CDR2 as FQGNSA.

The rearrangement uses TRBV7-6 and TRBJ1-3; D possibly corresponds to TRBD1 (5 bases). Trimming stripped 3 bases from V and 6 bases from J, with 18 bases between. The CDR3 sequence is 16 residues long. Germline-derived CDR1 and CDR2 are SGHVS and FNYEAQ. CDR3 nucleotide sequence: TGTGCCAGCAGCTTTTTAAAGGGACCAGCATTAAACACCATATATTTT. As protein: CASSFLKGPALNTIYF. Looking up the rest from reference TRBV7-6 and TRBJ1-3 gives the full variable domain: GAGVSQSPRYKVTKRGQDVALRCDPISGHVSLYWYRQALGQGPEFLTYFNYEAQQDKSGLPNDRFSAERPEGSISTLTIQRTEQRDSAMYRCASSFLKGPALNTIYFGEGSWLTVV.

This clone was seen more than once but under ten times. This rearrangement joins TRBV3-1 (or the pseudogene TRBV3-2) to TRBJ2-7; 9 bases agree with TRBD1. Unmatched junction bases numbered 4, after V lost 4 bases and J lost 0 bases. This CDR3 has 15 residues. The germline gives CDR1 LGHDT, CDR2 YNNKEL (reference sequence). The CDR3 reads CASSLGTGSSYEQYF. The CDR3 region has the DNA TGTGCCAGCAGCCTAGGGACAGGGAGCTCCTACGAGCAGTACTTC.

This sequence joins TRBV6-5 and TRBJ2-5; 8 bases line up with TRBD2. Germline CDR1 MNHEY, CDR2 SVGAGI. V shed 9 bases, J shed 3 bases, and the junction held 6 bases outside the gene matches. The CDR3 runs to 13 residues. The CDR3 spells CASQGLGEETQYF. CDR3 bases: TGTGCCAGTCAGGGACTAGGGGAAGAGACCCAGTACTTC.

At least ten counts were recorded for this clone. V and J are TRBV27 and TRBJ2-1; TRBD2 agrees at 10 bases. The CDR3 extends over 15 amino acids. Trimming removed 3 bases from V and 8 bases from J; junction bases left unmatched: 7. The V gene's germline CDR1 is MNHEY and CDR2 SMNVEV (reference sequence). Written as DNA, the CDR3 is TGTGCCAGCAGTTTGAGAAGCGGGAGGGCGTATGAGCAGTTCTTC. It specifies CASSLRSGRAYEQFF.

The genes are TRBV7-3 and TRBJ2-7; 14 bases line up with TRBD2. Trimming cost V 9 bases and J 6 bases; bases outside gene matches: 16. This CDR3 has 17 residues. The germline V gene encodes CDR1 SGHTA and CDR2 FQGTGA. CDR3 sequence reads: CASADYRGTSGSAEQYF. Written as DNA, the CDR3 is TGTGCCAGTGCGGATTACCGGGGGACTAGCGGGAGCGCCGAGCAGTACTTC.

This clone appeared a few times. This rearrangement joins TRBV4-2 to TRBJ2-3; tentative D call: TRBD1 (5 bases). The CDR3 totals 15 residues. The germline V gene has CDR1 LGHNA and CDR2 YNFKEQ. Trimming took 0 bases from V and 2 from J, leaving 9 bases between them. Here the CDR3 reads CASSQDTGTTDTQYF. The CDR3 nucleotides read TGTGCCAGCAGCCAAGATACAGGAACCACAGATACGCAGTATTTT.

The rearrangement joins TRBV9 to TRBJ2-1; 10 bases line up with TRBD2. Germline V gene data show CDR1 as SGDLS and CDR2 as YYNGEE. V shed 4 bases, J shed 4 bases, and the junction held 8 bases outside the gene matches. This CDR3 is 16 amino acids long. The CDR3, as DNA: TGTGCCAGCAGCCCTCAAGTGGGACTAGCGTACAATGAGCAGTTCTTC. It is translated as CASSPQVGLAYNEQFF.

This clone has more than one count but fewer than ten. This chain's CDR3 is CASSLRGTEAFF. The CDR3 coding sequence is TGTGCCAGCAGCCTCAGGGGGACTGAAGCTTTCTTT. This rearrangement joins TRBV3-1 (or the pseudogene TRBV3-2) to TRBJ1-1; TRBD1 matches 7 bases. CDR3 length equals 12 residues. The V segment lost 4 bases and the J segment 5 bases; nucleotides outside the gene matches: 1. The germline V gene encodes CDR1 LGHDT and CDR2 YNNKEL (reference sequence).

The chain has TRBV28 and TRBJ1-2; 10 nucleotides match TRBD1. Per germline, CDR1 MDHEN and CDR2 SYDVKM. The junction had 14 bases not matched to a gene; V was cut back by 6 bases and J by 7 bases. The CDR3 has 16 residues. CDR3 in amino acids: CASRHFRDRGDGGYTF. The CDR3 DNA is TGTGCCAGCAGGCATTTCCGGGACAGGGGAGATGGTGGCTACACCTTC.

V and J are TRBV4-3 and TRBJ2-7, with a weak D call TRBD1 (5 bases). Germline V gives CDR1 LGHNA, CDR2 YSLEER. CDR3 size: 14 residues. V was pared by 6 bases and J by 3 bases, with 15 bases between. The CDR3 sequence is CASRRAGIDYEQYF. The CDR3 DNA is TGCGCCAGCAGACGTGCAGGGATCGACTACGAGCAGTACTTC.

The rearrangement joins TRBV28 to TRBJ1-1, with D possibly TRBD1 on 5 matching bases. The germline V and J ends were trimmed by 3 bases and 11 bases, with 16 bases remaining between them. Germline CDR1 and CDR2: MDHEN and SYDVKM. This CDR3 spans 13 amino acids. CDR3 in amino acids: CASSFGGTPGAFF. The CDR3 DNA sequence: TGTGCCAGCAGTTTCGGAGGGACCCCTGGGGCTTTCTTT. The full variable domain, in which reference TRBV28 and TRBJ1-1 provide the parts outside the CDR3, is DVKVTQSSRYLVKRTGEKVFLECVQDMDHENMFWYRQDPGLGLRLIYFSYDVKMKEKGDIPEGYSVSREKKERFSLILESASTNQTSMYLCASSFGGTPGAFFGQGTRLTVV.

This clone came up once. CDR3 coding DNA: TGTGCCAGCACCCCAAGGTCACCCCACGAGCAGTACTTC. Translated, it gives CASTPRSPHEQYF. The chain recombines TRBV6-6 with TRBJ2-7; no definite D call. The CDR3 loop spans 13 amino acids. V was pared by 7 bases and J by 5 bases, with 15 bases between. Germline lookup yields CDR1 MNHNY and CDR2 SVGAGI (reference sequence).

The V gene is TRBV5-1, the J gene TRBJ2-7; 11 bases fit TRBD2. CDR3 length: 15 amino acids. V was clipped by 4 bases and J by 5 bases; unmatched bases: 8. Looked up from germline, CDR1 is SGHRS and CDR2 is YFSETQ. CDR3 residues: CASSLGSGRVHEQYF. As DNA, the CDR3 is TGCGCCAGCAGCCTGGGTAGCGGGAGGGTCCACGAGCAGTACTTC. Combining the CDR3 with reference TRBV5-1 and TRBJ2-7 gives the whole variable domain KAGVTQTPRYLIKTRGQQVTLSCSPISGHRSVSWYQQTPGQGLQFLFEYFSETQRNKGNFPGRFSGRQFSNSRSEMNVSTLELGDSALYLCASSLGSGRVHEQYFGPGTRLTVT.

The rearrangement links TRBV15 to TRBJ1-2; D ambiguous. The CDR3 loop spans 14 amino acids. Looked up from germline, CDR1 is LNHNV and CDR2 is YYDKDF (reference sequence). The V and J ends lost 1 base and 2 bases respectively, with 8 bases between them. For the CDR3, the DNA is TGTGCCACCAGCAGAGCTCAGGTCAACTATGGCTACACCTTC. Its protein product is CATSRAQVNYGYTF.

This clone was recorded once. The chain couples TRBV27 to TRBJ2-1; 7 positions agree with TRBD1. CDR1 is MNHEY and CDR2 is SMNVEV in the germline V gene (reference sequence). The CDR3 has 13 residues. The J segment lost 8 bases and the V segment lost 5 bases, leaving 6 bases of the junction unmatched. CDR3 loop: CASSLQGPDEQFF. The CDR3 DNA sequence: TGTGCCAGCAGTCTACAGGGGCCAGATGAGCAGTTCTTC.

J is TRBJ2-1 and V is TRBV29-1; D unresolved. The CDR3 spans 11 residues. V lost 3 bases, J lost 6 bases, and 6 bases lay in between. Germline assignment: CDR1 SQVTM and CDR2 ANQGSEA. In DNA form, the CDR3 reads TGCAGCGTTGAGCCGTTCAATGAGCAGTTCTTC. Translated, it gives CSVEPFNEQFF.

This chain uses TRBV5-4 with TRBJ2-1; 16 bases are a match to TRBD2. The germline gives CDR1 SGHNT, CDR2 YYREEE (reference sequence). The V segment lost 5 bases and the J segment 2 bases; nucleotides outside the gene matches: 7. This CDR3 spans 18 amino acids. The CDR3 region is CASSSGTSGRAAYNEQFF. Here the CDR3 DNA reads TGTGCCAGCAGTTCCGGGACTAGCGGGAGGGCCGCCTACAATGAGCAGTTCTTC. The full variable domain, in which reference TRBV5-4 and TRBJ2-1 provide the parts outside the CDR3, is ETGVTQSPTHLIKTRGQQVTLRCSSQSGHNTVSWYQQALGQGPQFIFQYYREEENGRGNFPPRFSGLQFPNYSSELNVNALELDDSALYLCASSSGTSGRAAYNEQFFGPGTRLTVL.

This chain joins TRBV7-3 and TRBJ1-2; 12 bases map to TRBD1. Germline lookup yields CDR1 SGHTA and CDR2 FQGTGA. The V and J ends lost 2 bases and 7 bases, in that order; junction bases with no gene match: 5. This CDR3 spans 15 amino acids. CDR3 region: CASSLAPGQGAGYTF. The CDR3 nucleotides are TGTGCCAGCAGCTTAGCGCCGGGACAGGGGGCTGGCTACACCTTC. Using reference TRBV7-3 and TRBJ1-2 for the parts outside the CDR3, the full variable domain is GAGVSQTPSNKVTEKGKYVELRCDPISGHTALYWYRQSLGQGPEFLIYFQGTGAADDSGLPNDRFFAVRPEGSVSTLKIQRTERGDSAVYLCASSLAPGQGAGYTFGSGTRLTVV.

V is TRBV11-3 and J is TRBJ1-1, with D maybe TRBD1 (6 bases). Looked up from germline, CDR1 is SGHNT and CDR2 is YENEEA. The CDR3 covers 14 residues. The V gene lost 3 bases and the J gene lost 2 bases, with 10 bases spanning the gap. For the CDR3, the DNA is TGTGCCAGCAGCTTCCAGGGGCGAAACACTGAAGCTTTCTTT. Protein product: CASSFQGRNTEAFF.

The chain employs TRBV7-2 and TRBJ1-5, with TRBD1 matching 11 bases. V trimming: 7 bases; J trimming: 7 bases; junction bases outside the gene matches: 6. In germline, CDR1 is SGHTA, CDR2 FQGNSA. The CDR3 totals 14 residues. CDR3 bases: TGTGCCAGCACCGGGACAGGGGGTCTCCAGCCCCAGCATTTT. As protein: CASTGTGGLQPQHF.

The rearrangement uses TRBV6-2 or TRBV6-3 and TRBJ2-1; 8 bases map to TRBD1. Germline assignment: CDR1 MNHEY and CDR2 SVGEGT. The CDR3 has 17 amino acids. The V gene end was trimmed by 6 bases and the J gene end by 4 bases; junction bases not matched to a gene: 14. The DNA for the CDR3 is TGTGCCAGCAGCCTACTTTCCGGGACAGGAGTATACAATGAGCAGTTCTTC. This sequence encodes CASSLLSGTGVYNEQFF.

The chain is built from TRBV28 and TRBJ2-5; 7 nucleotides align to TRBD2. The V segment lost 5 bases and the J segment 7 bases; nucleotides outside the gene matches: 10. The CDR3 sequence is 14 residues long. CDR1 and CDR2 (germline): MDHEN, SYDVKM. The DNA of the CDR3 is TGTGCCAGCAGTCCTCCGGGGGAGCGGGGGACCCAGTACTTC. As protein: CASSPPGERGTQYF.

The gene calls are TRBV15 and TRBJ1-2; D ambiguous. The CDR3 is 14 amino acids. Germline CDR1 is LNHNV and CDR2 is YYDKDF (reference sequence). V lost 4 bases and J lost 4, with 13 bases in between. The CDR3 nucleotides are TGTGCCACCAGCATAGGGTACGAGGGCTATGGCTACACCTTC. Residues: CATSIGYEGYGYTF.

Turning to this clone: This specimen includes other DNA sequences encoding the same CDR3. The DNA for the CDR3 is TGTGCCAGCAGCCTAACGGGAAACACTGAAGCTTTCTTT. Its protein is CASSLTGNTEAFF. The chain links TRBV9 to TRBJ1-1, with no clear D. Deletions cut 4 bases from V and 2 bases from J, with 9 bases between. CDR3 size: 13 residues. Per germline, CDR1 SGDLS and CDR2 YYNGEE.

The V and J genes are TRBV15 and TRBJ2-1; D is undetermined. Germline assignment: CDR1 LNHNV and CDR2 YYDKDF (reference sequence). Trimming took 0 bases from V and 6 from J, leaving 6 bases between them. The CDR3 length is 13 residues. Here the CDR3 DNA reads TGTGCCACCAGCAGAGATTTTCCCAATGAGCAGTTCTTC. The encoded protein is CATSRDFPNEQFF.

V gene TRBV5-1 combines with J gene TRBJ1-2; unclear D gene. Germline-derived CDR1 and CDR2 are SGHRS and YFSETQ. The CDR3 is 13 amino acids. V was shortened by 0 bases and J by 3 bases, with 6 bases between the two germline ends. Here the CDR3 reads CASSLGVDYGYTF. The CDR3 region has the DNA TGCGCCAGCAGCTTGGGGGTAGACTATGGCTACACCTTC.